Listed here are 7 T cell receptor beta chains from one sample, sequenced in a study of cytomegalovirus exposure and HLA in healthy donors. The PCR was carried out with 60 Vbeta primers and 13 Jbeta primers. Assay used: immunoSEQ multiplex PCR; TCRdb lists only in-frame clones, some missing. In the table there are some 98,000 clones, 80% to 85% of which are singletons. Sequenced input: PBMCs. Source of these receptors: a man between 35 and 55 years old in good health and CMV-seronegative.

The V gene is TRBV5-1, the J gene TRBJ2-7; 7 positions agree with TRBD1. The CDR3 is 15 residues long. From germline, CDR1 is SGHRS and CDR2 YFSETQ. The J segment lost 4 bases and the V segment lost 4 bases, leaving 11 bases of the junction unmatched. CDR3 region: CASSPPRTGIYEQYF. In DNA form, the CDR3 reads TGCGCCAGCAGCCCGCCCCGGACAGGCATTTACGAGCAGTACTTC.

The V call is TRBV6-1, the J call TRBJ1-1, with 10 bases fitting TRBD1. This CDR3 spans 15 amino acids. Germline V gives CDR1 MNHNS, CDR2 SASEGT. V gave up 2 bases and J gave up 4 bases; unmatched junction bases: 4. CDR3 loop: CASSEFRTGGTEAFF. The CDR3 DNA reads TGTGCCAGCAGTGAATTTAGGACAGGGGGCACTGAAGCTTTCTTT.

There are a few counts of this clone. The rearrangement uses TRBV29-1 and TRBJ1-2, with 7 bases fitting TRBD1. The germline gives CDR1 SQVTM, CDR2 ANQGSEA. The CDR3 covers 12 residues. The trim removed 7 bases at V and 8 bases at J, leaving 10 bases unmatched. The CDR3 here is CSAQDRVYGYTF. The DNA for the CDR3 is TGCAGCGCCCAAGACAGGGTCTACGGCTACACCTTC.

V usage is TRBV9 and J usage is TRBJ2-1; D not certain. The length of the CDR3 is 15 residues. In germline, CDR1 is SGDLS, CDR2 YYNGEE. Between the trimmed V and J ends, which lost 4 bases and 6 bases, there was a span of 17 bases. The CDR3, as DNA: TGTGCCAGCAGCAAAACTGTCACCCATGGCAATGAGCAGTTCTTC. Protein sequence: CASSKTVTHGNEQFF.

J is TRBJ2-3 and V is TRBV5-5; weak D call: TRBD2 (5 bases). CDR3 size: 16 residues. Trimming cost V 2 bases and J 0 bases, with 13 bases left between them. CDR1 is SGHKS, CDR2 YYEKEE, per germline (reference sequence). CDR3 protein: CASSFRGAGSTDTQYF. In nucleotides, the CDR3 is TGTGCCAGCAGCTTCCGGGGTGCGGGCAGCACAGATACGCAGTATTTT. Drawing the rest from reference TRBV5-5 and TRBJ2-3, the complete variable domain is DAGVTQSPTHLIKTRGQQVTLRCSPISGHKSVSWYQQVLGQGPQFIFQYYEKEERGRGNFPDRFSARQFPNYSSELNVNALLLGDSALYLCASSFRGAGSTDTQYFGPGTRLTVL.

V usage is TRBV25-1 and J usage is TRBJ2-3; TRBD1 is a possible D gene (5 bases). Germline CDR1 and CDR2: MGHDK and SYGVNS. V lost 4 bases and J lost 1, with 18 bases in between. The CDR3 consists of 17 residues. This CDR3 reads CASSASPGLVGTDTQYF. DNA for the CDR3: TGTGCCAGCAGTGCTTCGCCAGGGCTCGTGGGCACAGATACGCAGTATTTT.

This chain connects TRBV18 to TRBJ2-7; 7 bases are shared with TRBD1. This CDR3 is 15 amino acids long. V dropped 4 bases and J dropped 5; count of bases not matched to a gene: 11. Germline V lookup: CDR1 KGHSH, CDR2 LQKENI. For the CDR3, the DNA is TGTGCCAGCTCACTACAGGGGTCGGCGCGCAACGAGCAGTACTTC. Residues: CASSLQGSARNEQYF.